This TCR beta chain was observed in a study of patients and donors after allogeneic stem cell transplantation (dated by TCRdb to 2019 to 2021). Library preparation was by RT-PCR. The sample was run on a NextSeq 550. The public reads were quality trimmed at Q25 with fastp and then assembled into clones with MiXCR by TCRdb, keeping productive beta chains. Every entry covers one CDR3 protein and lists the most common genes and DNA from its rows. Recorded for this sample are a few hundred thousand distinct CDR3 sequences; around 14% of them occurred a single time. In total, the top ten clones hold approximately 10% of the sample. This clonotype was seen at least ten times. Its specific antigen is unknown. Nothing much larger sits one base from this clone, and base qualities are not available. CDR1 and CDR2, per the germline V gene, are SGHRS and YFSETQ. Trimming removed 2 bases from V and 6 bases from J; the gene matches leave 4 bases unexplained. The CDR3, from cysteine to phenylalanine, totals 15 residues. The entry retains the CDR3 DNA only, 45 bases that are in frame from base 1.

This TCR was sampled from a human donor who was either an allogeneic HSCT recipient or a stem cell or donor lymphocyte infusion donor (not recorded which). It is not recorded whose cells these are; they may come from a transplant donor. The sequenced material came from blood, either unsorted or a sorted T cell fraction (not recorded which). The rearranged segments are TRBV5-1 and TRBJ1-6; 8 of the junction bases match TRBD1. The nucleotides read TGCGCCAGCAGCTTAAGGACAGGGACTAATTCACCCCTCCACTTT. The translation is CASSLRTGTNSPLHF.